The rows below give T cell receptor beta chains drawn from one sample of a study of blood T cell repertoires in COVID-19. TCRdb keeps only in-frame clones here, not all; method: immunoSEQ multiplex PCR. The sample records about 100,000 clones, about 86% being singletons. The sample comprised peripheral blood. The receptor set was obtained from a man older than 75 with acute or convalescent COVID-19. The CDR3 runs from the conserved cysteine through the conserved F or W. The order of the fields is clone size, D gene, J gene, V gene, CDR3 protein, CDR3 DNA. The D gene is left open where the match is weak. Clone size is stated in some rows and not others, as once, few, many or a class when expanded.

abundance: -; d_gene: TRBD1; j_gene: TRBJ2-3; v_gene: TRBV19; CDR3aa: CASSTGQGYSDTQYF; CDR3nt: TGTGCCAGTAGTACCGGACAGGGATACTCGGATACGCAGTATTTT
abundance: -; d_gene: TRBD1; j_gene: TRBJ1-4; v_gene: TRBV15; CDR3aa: CATSRDRGREKLFF; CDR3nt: TGTGCCACCAGCAGAGACAGGGGGCGGGAAAAACTGTTTTTT
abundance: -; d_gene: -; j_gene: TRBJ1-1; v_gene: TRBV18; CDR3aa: CASSPSAGSTEAFF; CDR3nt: TGTGCCAGCTCACCCAGTGCGGGGAGCACTGAAGCTTTCTTT
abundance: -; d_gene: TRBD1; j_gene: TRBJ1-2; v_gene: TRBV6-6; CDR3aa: CASSTGGRNYGYTF; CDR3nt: TGTGCCAGCAGCACAGGGGGTAGGAACTATGGCTACACCTTC
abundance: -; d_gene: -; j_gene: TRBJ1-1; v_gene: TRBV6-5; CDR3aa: CASRVTLNTEAFF; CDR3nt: TGTGCCAGCAGGGTGACTCTGAACACTGAAGCTTTCTTT
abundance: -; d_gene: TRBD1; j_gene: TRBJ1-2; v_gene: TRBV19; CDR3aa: CASSPGQASDGYTF; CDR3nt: TGTGCCAGTAGTCCGGGACAGGCGTCAGATGGCTACACCTTC
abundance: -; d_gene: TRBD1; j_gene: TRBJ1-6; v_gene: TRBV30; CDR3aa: CAWSVGQGKDSPLHF; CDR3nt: TGTGCCTGGAGTGTCGGACAGGGAAAAGATTCACCCCTCCACTTT
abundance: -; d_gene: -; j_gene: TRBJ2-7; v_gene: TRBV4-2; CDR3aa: CASSQDTSSLSYEQYF; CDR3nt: TGTGCCAGCAGCCAAGATACTAGTTCGCTTTCCTACGAGCAGTACTTC
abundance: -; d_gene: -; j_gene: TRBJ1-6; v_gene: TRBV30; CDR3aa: CAWSGRDRNNSPLHF; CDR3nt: TGTGCCTGGAGTGGGAGGGACCGAAATAATTCACCCCTCCACTTT
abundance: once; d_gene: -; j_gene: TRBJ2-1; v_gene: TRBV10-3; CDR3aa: CAISGGDEQFF; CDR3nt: TGTGCCATCAGTGGCGGGGATGAGCAGTTCTTC
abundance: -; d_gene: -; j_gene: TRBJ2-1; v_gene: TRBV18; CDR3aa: CASSTGMDSYNEQFF; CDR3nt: TGTGCCAGCTCCACGGGAATGGACAGTTACAATGAGCAGTTCTTC
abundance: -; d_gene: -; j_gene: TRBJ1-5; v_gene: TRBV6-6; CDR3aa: CASQGPNQPQHF; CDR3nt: TGTGCCAGCCAGGGCCCCAATCAGCCCCAGCATTTT
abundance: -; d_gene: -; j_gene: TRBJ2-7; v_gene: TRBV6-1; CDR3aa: CASSEQGVSSYEQYF; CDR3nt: TGTGCCAGCAGTGAACAGGGCGTTAGCTCCTACGAGCAGTACTTC
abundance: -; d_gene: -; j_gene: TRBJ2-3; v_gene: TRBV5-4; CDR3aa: CASSLNPPSTDTQYF; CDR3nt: TGTGCCAGCAGCCTAAACCCACCTAGCACAGATACGCAGTATTTT
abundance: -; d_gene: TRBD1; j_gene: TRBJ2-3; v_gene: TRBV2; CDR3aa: CASRGTGADTQYF; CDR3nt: TGTGCCAGCAGGGGGACAGGGGCAGATACGCAGTATTTT
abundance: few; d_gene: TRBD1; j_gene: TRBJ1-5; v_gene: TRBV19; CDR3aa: CASGNRGPNQPQHF; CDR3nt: TGTGCCAGTGGAAACAGGGGCCCCAATCAGCCCCAGCATTTT
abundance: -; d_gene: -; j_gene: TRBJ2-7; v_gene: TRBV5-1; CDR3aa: CASSLGTGSSYEQYF; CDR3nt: TGCGCCAGCAGCTTGGGAACAGGGAGCTCCTACGAGCAGTACTTC
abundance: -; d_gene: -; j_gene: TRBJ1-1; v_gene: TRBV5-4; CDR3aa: CASSRDSQGATEAFF; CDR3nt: TGTGCCAGCAGCCGAGACAGCCAGGGCGCCACTGAAGCTTTCTTT
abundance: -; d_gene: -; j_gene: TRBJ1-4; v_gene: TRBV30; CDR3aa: CAWSGQLNEKLFF; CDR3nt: TGTGCCTGGAGTGGACAGCTGAATGAAAAACTGTTTTTT
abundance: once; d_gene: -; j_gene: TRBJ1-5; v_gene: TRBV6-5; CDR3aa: CAARGNSNQPQHF; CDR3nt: TGTGCCGCCAGGGGCAATAGCAATCAGCCCCAGCATTTT
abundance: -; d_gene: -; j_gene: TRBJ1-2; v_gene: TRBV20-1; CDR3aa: CSASDRYGYTF; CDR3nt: TGCAGTGCTAGTGATCGTTATGGCTACACCTTC
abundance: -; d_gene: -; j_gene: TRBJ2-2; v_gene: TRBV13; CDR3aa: CASSPQLAGESGELFF; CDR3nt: TGTGCCAGCAGCCCGCAACTAGCCGGAGAGTCCGGGGAGCTGTTTTTT
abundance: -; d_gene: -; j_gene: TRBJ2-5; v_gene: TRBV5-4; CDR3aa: CASSLGGIGETQYF; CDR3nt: TGTGCCAGCAGCTTGGGCGGGATCGGTGAGACCCAGTACTTC
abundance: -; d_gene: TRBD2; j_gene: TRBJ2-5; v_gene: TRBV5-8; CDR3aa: CASSRLAGGGETQYF; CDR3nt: TGTGCCAGCAGCCGACTAGCGGGAGGCGGAGAGACCCAGTACTTC
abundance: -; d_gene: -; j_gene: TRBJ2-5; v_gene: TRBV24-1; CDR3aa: CATSEPHPGVGETQYF; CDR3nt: TGTGCCACCAGTGAGCCCCACCCCGGGGTAGGAGAGACCCAGTACTTC
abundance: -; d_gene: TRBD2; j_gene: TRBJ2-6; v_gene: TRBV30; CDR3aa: CAWSRGRGSGANVLTF; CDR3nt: TGTGCCTGGAGTCGCGGGAGGGGGTCTGGGGCCAACGTCCTGACTTTC
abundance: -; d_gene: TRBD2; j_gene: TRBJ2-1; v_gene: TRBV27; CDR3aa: CASSLALAGAWNEQFF; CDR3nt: TGTGCCAGCAGTTTGGCACTAGCGGGAGCTTGGAATGAGCAGTTCTTC
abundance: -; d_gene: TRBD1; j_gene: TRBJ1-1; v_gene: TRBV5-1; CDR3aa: CASSRTGIGNTEAFF; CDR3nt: TGCGCCAGCAGTCGGACAGGGATCGGGAACACTGAAGCTTTCTTT
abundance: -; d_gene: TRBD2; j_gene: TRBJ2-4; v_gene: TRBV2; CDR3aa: CASSLTSGGADLAKNIQYF; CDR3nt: TGTGCCAGCAGCCTGACTAGCGGGGGAGCTGATCTTGCCAAAAACATTCAGTACTTC
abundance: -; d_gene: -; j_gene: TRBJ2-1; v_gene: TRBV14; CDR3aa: CASSPLGLVNEQFF; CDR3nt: TGTGCCAGCAGCCCCCTAGGACTCGTCAATGAGCAGTTCTTC
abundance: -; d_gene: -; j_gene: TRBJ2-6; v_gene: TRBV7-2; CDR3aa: CASSLGTVSGANVLTF; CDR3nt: TGTGCCAGCAGCTTAGGGACAGTCTCTGGGGCCAACGTCCTGACTTTC
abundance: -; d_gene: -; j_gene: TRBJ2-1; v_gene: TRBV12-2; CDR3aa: CASRFHRGGSAYNEQFF; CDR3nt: TGTGCAAGTCGCTTTCACCGGGGGGGTTCAGCCTACAATGAGCAGTTCTTC
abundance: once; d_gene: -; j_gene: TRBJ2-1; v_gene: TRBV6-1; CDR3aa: CASSDPTNEGEQFF; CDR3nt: TGTGCCAGCAGTGATCCTACTAACGAGGGTGAGCAGTTCTTC
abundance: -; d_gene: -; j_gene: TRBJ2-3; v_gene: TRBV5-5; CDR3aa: CASSSLTRDTDTQYF; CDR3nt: TGTGCCAGCAGCTCCCTGACGAGGGACACAGATACGCAGTATTTT
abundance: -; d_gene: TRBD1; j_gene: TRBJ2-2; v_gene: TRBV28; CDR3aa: CASSANRGRSGELFF; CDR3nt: TGTGCCAGCAGTGCAAACAGGGGGCGATCGGGGGAGCTGTTTTTT
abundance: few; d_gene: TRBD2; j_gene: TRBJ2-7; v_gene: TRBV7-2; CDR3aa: CASSLVASGRTYEQYF; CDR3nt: TGTGCCAGCAGCTTAGTGGCTAGCGGGAGAACATACGAGCAGTACTTC
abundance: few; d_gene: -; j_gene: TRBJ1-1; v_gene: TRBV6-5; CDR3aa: CASRGMNTEAFF; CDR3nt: TGTGCCAGCCGGGGGATGAACACTGAAGCTTTCTTT
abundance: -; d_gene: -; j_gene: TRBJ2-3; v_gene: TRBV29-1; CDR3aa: CSVGTGQNTQYF; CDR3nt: TGCAGCGTGGGCACCGGACAGAATACGCAGTATTTT
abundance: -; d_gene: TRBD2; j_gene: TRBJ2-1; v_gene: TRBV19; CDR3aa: CASSREAGARNEQFF; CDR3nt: TGTGCCAGTAGTAGGGAAGCGGGAGCTCGCAATGAGCAGTTCTTC
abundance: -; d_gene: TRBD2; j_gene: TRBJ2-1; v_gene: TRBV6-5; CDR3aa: CASRRGGPYNEQFF; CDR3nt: TGTGCCAGCAGGCGGGGAGGGCCCTACAATGAGCAGTTCTTC
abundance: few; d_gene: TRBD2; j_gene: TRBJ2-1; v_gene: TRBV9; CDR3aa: CASSVVSGRPDEQFF; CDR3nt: TGTGCCAGCAGCGTAGTGAGCGGGAGACCGGATGAGCAGTTCTTC
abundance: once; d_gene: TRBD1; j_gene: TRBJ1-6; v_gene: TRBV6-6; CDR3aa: CASSQNRGDNSPLHF; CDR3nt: TGTGCCAGCAGTCAAAACAGGGGCGATAATTCACCCCTCCACTTT
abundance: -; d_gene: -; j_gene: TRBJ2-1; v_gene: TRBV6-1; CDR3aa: CASSEALPGREQFF; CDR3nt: TGTGCCAGCAGTGAAGCGCTTCCGGGAAGAGAGCAGTTCTTC
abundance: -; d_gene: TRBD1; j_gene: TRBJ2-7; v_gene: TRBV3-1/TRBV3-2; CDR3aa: CASSQERGTGEEQYF; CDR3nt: TGTGCCAGCAGCCAAGAAAGGGGGACAGGGGAGGAGCAGTACTTC
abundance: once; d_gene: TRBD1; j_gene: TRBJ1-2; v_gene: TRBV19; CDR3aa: CASSALGQGSIGYTF; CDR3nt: TGTGCCAGTAGTGCTCTCGGACAGGGTAGTATTGGCTACACCTTC
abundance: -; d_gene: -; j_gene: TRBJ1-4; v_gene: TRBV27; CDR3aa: CASGQTFATNEKLFF; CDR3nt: TGTGCCAGCGGGCAGACCTTCGCAACTAATGAAAAACTGTTTTTT
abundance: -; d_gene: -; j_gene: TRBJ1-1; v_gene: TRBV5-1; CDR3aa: CASSLDRPRNTEAFF; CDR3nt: TGCGCCAGCAGCTTGGATCGTCCCAGGAACACTGAAGCTTTCTTT
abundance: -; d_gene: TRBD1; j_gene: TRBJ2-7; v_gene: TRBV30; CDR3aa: CACRRTGTGGEQYF; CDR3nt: TGTGCCTGTAGACGCACAGGGACAGGGGGCGAGCAGTACTTC
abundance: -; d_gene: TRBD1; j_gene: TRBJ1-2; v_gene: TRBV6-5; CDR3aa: CASRQGALGGYTF; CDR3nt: TGTGCCAGCCGACAGGGGGCTCTTGGGGGCTACACCTTC
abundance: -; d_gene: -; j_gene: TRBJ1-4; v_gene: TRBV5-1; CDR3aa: CASSLRGSNEKLFF; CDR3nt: TGCGCCAGCAGCCTCAGGGGCTCTAATGAAAAACTGTTTTTT
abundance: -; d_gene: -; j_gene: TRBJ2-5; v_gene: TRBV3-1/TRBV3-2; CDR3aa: CASKTGTETQYF; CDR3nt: TGTGCCAGCAAAACAGGGACCGAGACCCAGTACTTC
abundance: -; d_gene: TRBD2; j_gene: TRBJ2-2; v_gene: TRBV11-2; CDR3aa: CASSLGAGAGTGELFF; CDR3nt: TGTGCCAGCAGCTTAGGAGCGGGAGCTGGCACCGGGGAGCTGTTTTTT
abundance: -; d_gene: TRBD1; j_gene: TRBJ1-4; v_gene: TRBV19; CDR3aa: CASRTGTVLNEKLFF; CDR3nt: TGTGCCAGTAGGACGGGGACAGTCCTTAATGAAAAACTGTTTTTT